This record covers a single T cell receptor beta chain. Construction of the TCR beta libraries employed iRepertoire HTBI primers in conjunction with Arm-PCR of CDR3 regions. TCRdb analysed the multiplex PCR reads with MiXCR anew, one entry per CDR3 protein. The sample consists of about 620,000 distinct CDR3 sequences, roughly 15% of them appearing once. Specified time point: newly diagnosed GD, antithyroid drugs for less than 3 months. Researchers made the TCR library from RNA that was extracted from PBMCs. This sample was taken from a study of regulatory T cells in long-lasting Graves disease. Per the germline V gene, CDR1 is ENHRY and CDR2 is SYGVKD. Trimming cost V 4 bases and J 1 base, with 13 bases left between them. The CDR3 extends over 15 amino acids. The sample was also linked to a second study, of T cells in Graves' hyperthyroidism and ophthalmopathy.

The TCR comes from a woman in her twenties or thirties with Graves disease. The chain has TRBV10-3 and TRBJ2-5, with D perhaps TRBD1 (6 bases). The sample was peripheral blood mononuclear cells (PBMCs), taken at new diagnosis, from a patient treated with antithyroid drugs. CDR3 in amino acids: CAISGLQGPQETQYF. The CDR3 nucleotides are TGTGCCATCAGTGGCCTACAGGGACCCCAAGAGACCCAGTACTTC.